This record looks at one TCR beta chain sequence and its context. The assay was immunoSEQ multiplex PCR, and TCRdb's table has in-frame clones only and misses some. The data show approximately 84,000 clones, roughly 94% seen once. The entry originates in a study of T cell changes during pregnancy in multiple sclerosis. CDR3 length: 16 amino acids. Trimming took 4 bases from V and 4 from J; bases not matched to a gene: 7. The germline V gene has CDR1 MDHEN and CDR2 SYDVKM. The specimen was peripheral blood, collected in the second trimester of pregnancy. This chain uses TRBV28 with TRBJ2-2, with 9 nucleotides matching TRBD1. The sequence came from a female donor in good health, enrolled as a control in a pregnancy study. The CDR3 sequence: CASSWGTGTRTGELFF. CDR3 sequence (DNA): TGTGCCAGCAGTTGGGGGACAGGGACTCGCACCGGGGAGCTGTTTTTT.